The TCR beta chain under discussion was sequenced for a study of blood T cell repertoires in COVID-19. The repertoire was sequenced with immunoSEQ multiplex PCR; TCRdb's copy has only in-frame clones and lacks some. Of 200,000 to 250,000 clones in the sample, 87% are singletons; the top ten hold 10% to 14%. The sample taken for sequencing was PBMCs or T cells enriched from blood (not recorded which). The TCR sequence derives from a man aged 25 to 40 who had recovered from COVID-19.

The CDR3 reads CASSLFSQRGEKLFF. For the CDR3, the DNA is TGTGCCAGCAGTTTATTCTCTCAAAGGGGTGAAAAACTGTTTTTT. The chain employs TRBV27 and TRBJ1-4; D may be TRBD1 (5 bases). V lost 1 base and J lost 7, with 13 bases in between. The CDR3 consists of 15 residues. Germline assignment: CDR1 MNHEY and CDR2 SMNVEV (reference sequence).